Listed here are 18 T cell receptor beta chains from one sample, sequenced in a study of neurological immune-mediated disorders. TCRdb re-analysed the 5' RACE reads in MiXCR, keeping a single row per CDR3 protein. The sample contains around 44,000 distinct CDR3 sequences, over 2% of which appear only once. Sequencing was performed on PBMCs. These receptors were obtained from a man aged 25-45 years with multiple sclerosis.

This clonotype was recorded many times. The chain employs TRBV4-1 and TRBJ2-7, with D tentatively TRBD1 (6 bases). CDR1 and CDR2 (germline): MGHRA, YSYEKL. The length of the CDR3 is 11 residues. Trimming stripped 5 bases from V and 9 bases from J, with 11 bases between. This CDR3 reads CASSSGVSQYF. CDR3 nucleotides: TGCGCCAGCAGCTCAGGGGTTTCGCAGTACTTC.

In this sample, this clonotype turned up many times. The rearrangement links TRBV20-1 to TRBJ2-3; 10 bases are a match to TRBD2. This CDR3 has 18 residues. Germline trimming cut 0 bases from V and 0 bases from J; bases unmatched to any gene: 9. Germline V lookup: CDR1 DFQATT, CDR2 SNEGSKA (reference sequence). CDR3 protein: CSAREGAGGPRSTDTQYF. The CDR3 nucleotides read TGCAGTGCTAGAGAAGGAGCGGGAGGGCCCCGTAGCACAGATACGCAGTATTTT.

This clonotype appeared many times. The genes are TRBV7-6 and TRBJ2-7, with a tentative D call TRBD1 (6 bases). Germline V gene lookup returns CDR1 SGHVS and CDR2 FNYEAQ. The CDR3 loop spans 13 amino acids. V was trimmed by 5 bases and J by 2 bases, leaving 10 bases between them. The CDR3 nucleotides are TGTGCCAGCAGCCCGGACAGCCCCTACGAGCAGTACTTC. Protein: CASSPDSPYEQYF.

In this sample, this clonotype turned up many times. The V call is TRBV20-1, the J call TRBJ1-6, with TRBD1 matching over 8 bases. The CDR3 extends over 13 amino acids. V gave up 3 bases and J gave up 7 bases; unmatched junction bases: 2. Germline CDR1 DFQATT, CDR2 SNEGSKA (reference sequence). CDR3 sequence (DNA): TGCAGTGCTAGTGACAGGGGAAATTCACCCCTCCACTTT. This translates into CSASDRGNSPLHF.

This clonotype has a count of ten or more. V gene TRBV5-1 combines with J gene TRBJ2-1, with a tentative D call TRBD2 (6 bases). This CDR3 region has 15 residues. Trimming pared 0 bases from V and 5 bases from J, leaving 12 bases between. Germline V gives CDR1 SGHRS, CDR2 YFSETQ. CDR3 DNA: TGCGCCAGCAGCTTGGTCAGGCGGGGTAACAATGAGCAGTTCTTC. The encoded protein is CASSLVRRGNNEQFF. Full variable domain (rest looked up from reference TRBV5-1 and TRBJ2-1): KAGVTQTPRYLIKTRGQQVTLSCSPISGHRSVSWYQQTPGQGLQFLFEYFSETQRNKGNFPGRFSGRQFSNSRSEMNVSTLELGDSALYLCASSLVRRGNNEQFFGPGTRLTVL.

At least ten counts were recorded for this clonotype. The chain links TRBV27 to TRBJ2-7; the match to TRBD2 covers 7 bases. V shed 7 bases and J 3 bases; nucleotides not matched to a gene: 6. In germline, CDR1 is MNHEY, CDR2 SMNVEV (reference sequence). The CDR3 totals 13 residues. CDR3 in amino acids: CASTGTNYYEQYF. The CDR3 nucleotides are TGTGCCAGCACCGGGACTAACTACTACGAGCAGTACTTC.

The sample holds many counts of this clonotype. This chain joins TRBV29-1 and TRBJ2-2, with TRBD1 identical over 9 bases. The V segment lost 6 bases and the J segment 4 bases; nucleotides outside the gene matches: 6. The CDR3 length is 14 residues. Germline CDR1 reads SQVTM; CDR2 reads ANQGSEA. CDR3 DNA sequence: TGCAGCGTCCAGGGACAGGGATTCACCGGGGAGCTGTTTTTT. Translation gives CSVQGQGFTGELFF.

At least ten counts were recorded for this clonotype. This chain joins TRBV28 and TRBJ1-2, with 9 positions matching TRBD1. CDR1 MDHEN and CDR2 SYDVKM come from the germline V gene. This CDR3 contains 13 residues. The V gene end was trimmed by 3 bases and the J gene end by 4 bases; junction bases not matched to a gene: 0. The CDR3: CASSLDRGYGYTF. CDR3 nucleotide sequence: TGTGCCAGCAGTTTGGACAGGGGCTATGGCTACACCTTC.

In its sample, this clonotype was seen many times. The chain carries TRBV6-6 and TRBJ2-7, with D possibly matching TRBD1 (5 bases). The CDR3 contains 12 residues. CDR1 is MNHNY and CDR2 is SVGAGI in the germline V gene (reference sequence). Trimming took off 5 bases at V and 6 bases at J, with 11 bases between the two ends. The CDR3 spells CASSGQGVEQYF. The CDR3 region has the DNA TGTGCCAGCAGTGGGCAGGGTGTCGAGCAGTACTTC.

This clonotype was seen repeatedly, ten times or more. The chain joins TRBV7-8 to TRBJ2-2, with TRBD2 identical over 7 bases. Looked up from germline, CDR1 is SGHVS and CDR2 is FQNEAQ. The CDR3 has 16 residues. V lost 5 bases and J lost 2; bases outside the gene matches: 8. The CDR3 protein is CASSLGTKLNTGELFF. CDR3 DNA: TGTGCCAGCAGCCTCGGGACTAAACTTAACACCGGGGAGCTGTTTTTT.

This clonotype was seen ten or more times. The chain links TRBV12-3 or TRBV12-4 to TRBJ2-7, with 8 bases lining up with TRBD1. V lost 8 bases and J lost 0; bases outside the gene matches: 3. The CDR3 consists of 13 residues. CDR3 loop: CASGGTGSYEQYF. In DNA, the CDR3 is TGTGCCAGCGGGGGGACAGGCTCCTACGAGCAGTACTTC.

This clonotype was seen many times. V usage is TRBV20-1 and J usage is TRBJ2-3; D gene ambiguous. V was shortened by 0 bases and J by 0 bases, with 10 bases between the two germline ends. Germline CDR1 and CDR2: DFQATT and SNEGSKA (reference sequence). This CDR3 comprises 15 residues. As DNA, the CDR3 is TGCAGTGCTAGAGATCTAGGACGAAGCACAGATACGCAGTATTTT. Amino acid sequence: CSARDLGRSTDTQYF.

This clonotype showed up many times. The chain combines TRBV20-1 with TRBJ2-3; either TRBD1 or TRBD2 may supply D (7 bases each). The CDR3 totals 14 residues. V gave up 8 bases and J gave up 0 bases, with 15 bases separating them. CDR1 and CDR2 from the germline V gene are DFQATT and SNEGSKA (reference sequence). CDR3 sequence reads: CSTRGGGSTDTQYF. The DNA of the CDR3 is TGCAGTACCAGGGGGGGCGGTAGCACAGATACGCAGTATTTT.

The sample holds many counts of this clonotype. The chain employs TRBV28 and TRBJ2-1, with 7 nucleotides matching TRBD2. After removal of 6 bases from V and 12 bases from J, the junction contained 8 bases not matched to a gene. The V gene's germline CDR1 is MDHEN and CDR2 SYDVKM. This CDR3 comprises 12 residues. The CDR3: CASSLQRDRQFF. The CDR3, as DNA: TGTGCCAGCAGCCTCCAGCGGGATAGGCAGTTCTTC.

CDR3 coding DNA: TGTGCCAGCTCGCCGAATGAAAAACTGTTTTTT. Its protein is CASSPNEKLFF. The chain carries TRBV18 and TRBJ1-4; D is ambiguous. From germline, CDR1 is KGHSH and CDR2 LQKENI. CDR3 size: 11 residues. The germline V and J ends were trimmed by 6 bases and 5 bases, with 4 bases remaining between them.

This clonotype was counted at least ten times. The chain joins TRBV4-2 to TRBJ2-5, with TRBD1 identical over 10 bases. This CDR3 is built from 16 residues. The J segment lost 4 bases and the V segment lost 4 bases, leaving 9 bases of the junction unmatched. Germline values: CDR1 LGHNA, CDR2 YNFKEQ. The CDR3 is CASSPWSTGGAETQYF. The CDR3 nucleotides read TGTGCCAGCAGCCCTTGGTCGACAGGGGGCGCAGAGACCCAGTACTTC.

This clonotype was seen at least ten times. This chain links TRBV4-1 with TRBJ2-5; 7 nucleotides agree with TRBD2. The V segment lost 6 bases and the J segment 3 bases; nucleotides outside the gene matches: 10. The germline CDR1 and CDR2 sequences are MGHRA and YSYEKL. The CDR3 loop spans 15 amino acids. CDR3 protein: CASRTYAGTKETQYF. The CDR3 region has the DNA TGCGCCAGCAGGACTTACGCGGGGACTAAAGAGACCCAGTACTTC.

This clonotype was recorded many times. This rearrangement joins TRBV4-2 to TRBJ1-5; a possible D gene is TRBD1 (6 bases). Germline CDR1 is LGHNA and CDR2 is YNFKEQ. The V and J ends lost 3 bases and 0 bases respectively, with 18 bases between them. The CDR3 runs 18 residues. DNA of the CDR3: TGTGCCAGCAGCCAGGTCACCGCAGGGGCCACTAGCAATCAGCCCCAGCATTTT. Translating it yields CASSQVTAGATSNQPQHF.